This record concerns one T cell receptor beta chain sequence. Its antigen is not known. These data come from a study of T cell responses to AZD1222 COVID-19 vaccine. Overall study findings and caveats: Baseline antibody screening turned up just a handful of seropositive AZD1222 recipients. Unmutated variant regions reportedly attract nearly half of all spike-specific TCRs. Across the whole spike, CD4 TCRs peaked at regions 160-218 and 743-854. Spike-specific TCR repertoires showed rising breadth and depth after two AZD1222 doses.

CDR1 is GTSNPN and CDR2 is SVGIG in the germline V gene (reference sequence). Trimming took off 4 bases at V and 7 bases at J, with 11 bases between the two ends. The CDR3 has 13 residues. Measured with immunoSEQ multiplex PCR; TCRdb has only the in-frame clones, and not every one. The top ten hold 9.5% to 13% of the sample, which has roughly 96,000 clones, around 87% seen once. The receptor's source is an adult who received the AZD1222 COVID-19 vaccine. The input for sequencing was peripheral blood, taken 28 days after the second AZD1222 dose. The chain is built from TRBV30 and TRBJ1-6; TRBD1 might be the D (5 bases). The CDR3, as DNA: TGTGCCTGGACGTCCAGGGAGAATTCACCCCTCCACTTT. Amino acids: CAWTSRENSPLHF.